Listed below are T cell receptor beta chains from one sample, sequenced in a study of shared clonotypes between healthy human individuals. TCRdb's copy holds only in-frame clones and misses some; the assay was immunoSEQ multiplex PCR. The sample lists roughly 890,000 clones; 90% to 95% were seen once. Sequencing input: naive CD8+ T cells sorted from blood. These receptors were collected from a man between 25 and 39 years old in good health. Each CDR3 is given with its conserved first and last residue. D genes are given only for firm matches. The size field is filled for only some rows; it gives once, few, many or a size class.

clone size,D gene,J gene,V gene,CDR3 DNA,CDR3 protein
NA,NA,TRBJ2-4,TRBV25-1,TGTGCCAGCAGTGACAGGACAAACATTCAGTACTTC,CASSDRTNIQYF
NA,TRBD1,TRBJ1-1,TRBV27,TGTGCCAGCAGTTTACTGGGACAGGGGTATGGCACTGAAGCTTTCTTT,CASSLLGQGYGTEAFF
NA,NA,TRBJ2-2,TRBV28,TGTGCCAGCCAAACATACACCGGGGAGCTGTTTTTT,CASQTYTGELFF
NA,TRBD1,TRBJ1-1,TRBV25-1,TGTGCCAGCTCTGGGACAGGGATGGCTGAAGCTTTCTTT,CASSGTGMAEAFF
NA,TRBD1,TRBJ1-2,TRBV11-2,TGTGCCAGCAGCTTAGGGACAGGCCTCGACTATGGCTACACCTTC,CASSLGTGLDYGYTF
NA,TRBD2,TRBJ2-7,TRBV30,TGTGCCTGGAGCCCCCCAGCGGGAGCCTACGAGCAGTACTTC,CAWSPPAGAYEQYF
NA,NA,TRBJ1-1,TRBV7-9,TGTGCCAGCAGCTTAGTCGGGGGAATGAACACTGAAGCTTTCTTT,CASSLVGGMNTEAFF
NA,NA,TRBJ2-1,TRBV15,TGTGCCACCAGCAGAGATAGGACTGCGTACGATGAGCAGTTCTTC,CATSRDRTAYDEQFF
NA,TRBD2,TRBJ2-1,TRBV29-1,TGCAGCGTCCTCGGACTAGCGGGAGTGGATGAGCAGTTCTTC,CSVLGLAGVDEQFF
NA,NA,TRBJ2-5,TRBV29-1,TGCAGCGTTGAAGATGGGGGGGGCGCGGGATTGCCCCAAGAGACCCAGTACTTC,CSVEDGGGAGLPQETQYF
NA,TRBD1,TRBJ2-7,TRBV2,TGTGCCAGCCAAGGGACAGCCTACGAGCAGTACTTC,CASQGTAYEQYF
NA,TRBD2,TRBJ2-2,TRBV5-1,TGCGCCAGCAGCGGAGGGACTAGCGGGCAGAACACCGGGGAGCTGTTTTTT,CASSGGTSGQNTGELFF
NA,NA,TRBJ1-1,TRBV27,TGTGCCAGCAGTTTAAACATCAGAAGTGAAGCTTTCTTT,CASSLNIRSEAFF
NA,TRBD1,TRBJ2-7,TRBV29-1,TGCAGCGTTGAAGATGGGGGCGACAGGGGTGACCCCTACGAGCAGTACTTC,CSVEDGGDRGDPYEQYF
NA,TRBD1,TRBJ2-7,TRBV7-2,TGTGCCAGCATCGGGACAGCGAAGAACGAGCAGTACTTC,CASIGTAKNEQYF
NA,NA,TRBJ2-7,TRBV11-3,TGTGCCAGCAGCTCAACCCGCAACGCCTACGAGCAGTACTTC,CASSSTRNAYEQYF
NA,NA,TRBJ2-7,TRBV15,TGTGCCACCAGTATGAGGGATCCCTACGAGCAGTACTTC,CATSMRDPYEQYF
once,NA,TRBJ2-4,TRBV18,TGTGCCAGCAAATCGACAGAACCAAAGGCCAAAAACATTCAGTACTTC,CASKSTEPKAKNIQYF
NA,NA,TRBJ2-7,TRBV9,TGTGCCGGAATGGTTGTATATTGTCCCTACGAGCAGTACTTC,CAGMVVYCPYEQYF
NA,NA,TRBJ2-7,TRBV5-8,TGTGCCAGCAGCTTGGGCGGCAGGGCCCTCGAGCAGTACTTC,CASSLGGRALEQYF
NA,NA,TRBJ2-7,TRBV7-9,TGTGCCAGCAGCTTGGGGGAGTCCTACGAGCAGTACTTC,CASSLGESYEQYF
NA,NA,TRBJ2-3,TRBV29-1,TGCAGCGTTGTGTCAGCGGGCACAGATACGCAGTATTTT,CSVVSAGTDTQYF
NA,NA,TRBJ2-1,TRBV27,TGTGCCAGCAGTTCACCGGGATTTAATGAGCAGTTCTTC,CASSSPGFNEQFF
NA,TRBD2,TRBJ2-2,TRBV5-1,TGCGCCAGCAGCCTACATGCCGGGACTAGCGGGAGCACTTACACCGGGGAGCTGTTTTTT,CASSLHAGTSGSTYTGELFF